This passage covers 2 T cell receptor beta chains from one sample sequenced in a study of CD8+CD57+ T cells in acquired aplastic anemia. Genomic DNA, the template, was used for profiling of the TCR beta VDJ and CDR3. TCRdb re-called the reads through MiXCR, storing one row per CDR3 protein. The sample consists of 250,000 to 300,000 distinct CDR3 sequences, roughly three fifths of them appearing once. The sequenced sample consisted of sorted CD4+, CD8+, or CD8+CD57+ T cells (not recorded which) from PBMCs. The receptors here all came from a human donor with severe aplastic anemia or a healthy control (not recorded which).

This rearrangement joins TRBV6-1 to TRBJ1-2; D is uncertain. Germline V gene data show CDR1 as MNHNS and CDR2 as SASEGT. V shed 2 bases and J shed 5 bases, with 9 bases lying between them. This CDR3 contains 13 residues. The CDR3: CASSEWSGYGYTF. For the CDR3, the DNA is TGTGCCAGCAGTGAATGGTCCGGGTATGGCTACACCTTC.

Comment on this clonotype: Relative to the germline gene, one junction end is altered; a read error may explain this. The CDR3 DNA reads TGTGCCAGCAGCTCCCTTGGGGGGTCCAGCGCAGATACGCGGTATTTT. Translation: CASSSLGGSSADTRYF. The rearrangement uses TRBV13 and TRBJ2-3, with D maybe TRBD2 (6 bases). Germline CDR1 reads PRHDT; CDR2 reads FYEKMQ (reference sequence). The CDR3 loop spans 16 amino acids.